One and the same sample provided the 27 T cell receptor beta chains below, sequenced in a study of CDR3 diversity in severe acne. Via MiXCR, TCRdb re-called the PCR reads, giving one row per CDR3 protein. The table records around 91,000 distinct CDR3 sequences, 45% to 60% of them present only once. Sequencing input: blood. The receptors derive from a male donor in good health, without acne.

This clonotype appeared many times. This sequence joins TRBV5-1 and TRBJ2-1; D not certain. V was shortened by 4 bases and J by 4 bases, with 12 bases between the two germline ends. The CDR3 sequence is 14 residues long. The germline CDR1 and CDR2 sequences are SGHRS and YFSETQ. In nucleotides, the CDR3 is TGCGCCAGCAGCCTTGGAGAGTTGTACAATGAGCAGTTCTTC. Its protein is CASSLGELYNEQFF. The variable domain in full, completed from reference TRBV5-1 and TRBJ2-1, reads KAGVTQTPRYLIKTRGQQVTLSCSPISGHRSVSWYQQTPGQGLQFLFEYFSETQRNKGNFPGRFSGRQFSNSRSEMNVSTLELGDSALYLCASSLGELYNEQFFGPGTRLTVL.

The CDR3 spells CAISPGQGNYEQYF. CDR3 bases: TGTGCCATCAGTCCGGGACAGGGAAACTACGAGCAGTACTTC. The rearrangement links TRBV10-3 to TRBJ2-7; TRBD1 matches 9 bases. The V gene's germline CDR1 is ENHRY and CDR2 SYGVKD. The CDR3 runs 14 residues. Trimming took 5 bases from V and 3 from J; bases not matched to a gene: 5.

This clonotype appeared many times. V and J are TRBV20-1 and TRBJ1-2; maybe TRBD1 (6 bases). V was clipped by 3 bases and J by 4 bases, with 12 bases between them. Germline assignment: CDR1 DFQATT and CDR2 SNEGSKA (reference sequence). The CDR3 contains 13 residues. In nucleotides, the CDR3 is TGCAGTGCTAGGCTACAGGGATCCTATGGCTACACCTTC. Protein sequence: CSARLQGSYGYTF.

This clonotype was found a few times. The rearrangement links TRBV12-3 or TRBV12-4 to TRBJ1-1; unclear D gene. The CDR3 covers 18 residues. Deletions cut 1 base from V and 1 base from J, with 19 bases between. The CDR3 DNA reads as TGTGCCAGCAGTTTAGGTCGCGCACAGTCATATTGGAACACTGAAGCTTTCTTT. Translating it yields CASSLGRAQSYWNTEAFF.

The J gene is TRBJ1-5, the V gene TRBV20-1; the match to TRBD1 covers 8 bases. This CDR3 is 17 amino acids long. V dropped 0 bases and J dropped 7; count of bases not matched to a gene: 14. Germline assignment: CDR1 DFQATT and CDR2 SNEGSKA (reference sequence). The CDR3 here is CSARDEGSGGARQPQHF. The CDR3 nucleotides are TGCAGTGCTAGAGATGAGGGGTCAGGGGGCGCAAGGCAGCCCCAGCATTTT.

The table lists this clonotype with many counts. The chain joins TRBV19 to TRBJ1-1; 9 positions agree with TRBD1. J was trimmed by 5 bases and V by 4 bases; bases with no gene match: 5. The CDR3 covers 14 residues. CDR1 is LNHDA and CDR2 is SQIVND in the germline V gene (reference sequence). The chain's CDR3 is CASSTGQGRTEAFF. CDR3 DNA: TGTGCCAGTAGTACGGGACAGGGCAGAACTGAAGCTTTCTTT. Full variable domain (rest looked up from reference TRBV19 and TRBJ1-1): DGGITQSPKYLFRKEGQNVTLSCEQNLNHDAMYWYRQDPGQGLRLIYYSQIVNDFQKGDIAEGYSVSREKKESFPLTVTSAQKNPTAFYLCASSTGQGRTEAFFGQGTRLTVV.

The V call is TRBV5-4, the J call TRBJ2-1, with 11 bases fitting TRBD2. The CDR3 runs to 20 residues. Germline CDR1 is SGHNT and CDR2 is YYREEE (reference sequence). Germline trimming cut 2 bases from V and 1 base from J; bases unmatched to any gene: 14. CDR3 in amino acids: CASSLPRGRASGGSYNEQFF. The DNA for the CDR3 is TGTGCCAGCAGCTTACCCAGGGGGAGGGCTAGCGGGGGGTCCTACAATGAGCAGTTCTTC.

CDR3 bases: TGTGCCAGCAGCTTAGGGGGGGCGACAGGGGAAGAGACCCAGTACTTC. Residues: CASSLGGATGEETQYF. V usage is TRBV7-2 and J usage is TRBJ2-5; 8 bases fit TRBD1. This CDR3 spans 16 amino acids. V was pared by 1 base and J by 3 bases, with 7 bases of the junction left unmatched. Germline CDR1 reads SGHTA; CDR2 reads FQGNSA.

CDR3: CASSLGGIRPNSPLHF. DNA for the CDR3: TGTGCCAGCAGCTTAGGTGGAATCAGACCTAATTCACCCCTCCACTTT. V and J are TRBV7-2 and TRBJ1-6; no definite D call. Germline V gene sequence: CDR1 SGHTA, CDR2 FQGNSA. V was cut by 1 base and J by 6 bases, with 13 bases left in between. This CDR3 region has 16 residues. The full variable domain, in which reference TRBV7-2 and TRBJ1-6 provide the parts outside the CDR3, is GAGVSQSPSNKVTEKGKDVELRCDPISGHTALYWYRQSLGQGLEFLIYFQGNSAPDKSGLPSDRFSAERTGGSVSTLTIQRTQQEDSAVYLCASSLGGIRPNSPLHFGNGTRLTVT.

The chain is built from TRBV10-2 and TRBJ2-7; 9 positions match TRBD1. V was pared by 4 bases and J by 0 bases, with 7 bases of the junction left unmatched. This CDR3 is built from 16 residues. Germline V gene lookup returns CDR1 WSHSY and CDR2 SAAADI. CDR3 sequence: CASSGTGGLSSYEQYF. CDR3 coding DNA: TGCGCCAGCAGTGGAACAGGGGGCCTGAGCTCCTACGAGCAGTACTTC.

V usage is TRBV4-1 and J usage is TRBJ2-5, with 8 bases identical to TRBD2. The J segment lost 5 bases and the V segment lost 1 base, leaving 9 bases of the junction unmatched. CDR1 is MGHRA and CDR2 is YSYEKL in the germline V gene. The CDR3 is 16 amino acids. In DNA form, the CDR3 reads TGCGCCAGCAGCCAAGTACTAGCGGAGGGGCGTGAGACCCAGTACTTC. It translates to CASSQVLAEGRETQYF.

V and J are TRBV20-1 and TRBJ2-1; 11 bases agree with TRBD2. There are 13 residues in the CDR3. V lost 4 bases, J lost 5 bases, and 1 base stayed unmatched. Germline loops: CDR1 DFQATT, CDR2 SNEGSKA (reference sequence). The CDR3 region has the DNA TGCAGTGCTACTAGCGGGGGGAACAATGAGCAGTTCTTC. Amino acid sequence: CSATSGGNNEQFF.

This clonotype occurred a few times. The chain's CDR3 is CASSLEALGGKLFF. The CDR3 region has the DNA TGTGCCAGCAGCTTAGAGGCCCTAGGGGGAAAACTGTTTTTT. J is TRBJ1-4 and V is TRBV7-9; TRBD1 might be the D (6 bases). Germline CDR1 reads SEHNR; CDR2 reads FQNEAQ (reference sequence). CDR3 size: 14 residues. V gave up 1 base and J gave up 10 bases, with 13 bases separating them.

This clonotype has more than one count but fewer than ten. The chain is built from TRBV7-9 and TRBJ1-3; possibly TRBD1 for D (5 bases). This CDR3 region has 16 residues. CDR1 SEHNR and CDR2 FQNEAQ come from the germline V gene (reference sequence). Between the trimmed V and J ends, which lost 1 base and 2 bases, there was a span of 12 bases. The CDR3 reads CASSLGSGGAGNTIYF. The CDR3 DNA is TGTGCCAGCAGCTTAGGATCCGGGGGGGCTGGAAACACCATATATTTT.

A note on this clonotype: One base away lies a much larger clone, so this may be a sequencing read error. The V call is TRBV15, the J call TRBJ1-5; TRBD1 matches at 8 bases. The CDR3 extends over 15 amino acids. Germline lookup yields CDR1 LNHNV and CDR2 YYDKDF (reference sequence). The ends lost 1 base at V and 6 bases at J; junction bases unmatched: 5. The CDR3 nucleotides read TGTGCCACCAGCAGAGGACAGGGGAAGGGTCAGCCCCAGCATTTT. It codes for CATSRGQGKGQPQHF. Combining the CDR3 with reference TRBV15 and TRBJ1-5 gives the whole variable domain DAMVIQNPRYQVTQFGKPVTLSCSQTLNHNVMYWYQQKSSQAPKLLFHYYDKDFNNEADTPDNFQSRRPNTSFCFLDIRSPGLGDTAMYLCATSRGQGKGQPQHFGDGTRLSIL.

This clonotype showed up just a few times. The V call is TRBV2, the J call TRBJ1-4; D is unresolved. Trimming stripped 0 bases from V and 7 bases from J, with 15 bases between. CDR3 length: 16 amino acids. Germline V CDR1 and CDR2: SNHLY, FYNNEI. The CDR3 loop is CASSEAPVTPPEKLFF. CDR3 sequence (DNA): TGTGCCAGCAGTGAAGCCCCCGTGACACCGCCTGAAAAACTGTTTTTT. Filled out from reference TRBV2 and TRBJ1-4, the complete variable domain reads EPEVTQTPSHQVTQMGQEVILRCVPISNHLYFYWYRQILGQKVEFLVSFYNNEISEKSEIFDDQFSVERPDGSNFTLKIRSTKLEDSAMYFCASSEAPVTPPEKLFFGSGTQLSVL.

This chain joins TRBV20-1 and TRBJ2-1; 8 nucleotides align to TRBD1. With 3 bases clipped from V and 6 bases from J, the junction kept 10 bases outside the gene matches. Per germline, CDR1 DFQATT and CDR2 SNEGSKA (reference sequence). The CDR3 extends over 15 amino acids. CDR3 residues: CSARGDRYKRNEQFF. CDR3 bases: TGCAGTGCTAGGGGGGACAGGTACAAACGCAATGAGCAGTTCTTC.

This chain links TRBV20-1 with TRBJ1-3; no clear D. The V gene's germline CDR1 is DFQATT and CDR2 SNEGSKA (reference sequence). This CDR3 region has 17 residues. With 0 bases removed from V and 0 bases from J, the gap between germline ends came to 15 bases. The CDR3 nucleotides are TGCAGTGCTAGAGACCCTCGGCGGGTCATCTCTGGAAACACCATATATTTT. This encodes CSARDPRRVISGNTIYF.

This clonotype was observed at least ten times. The rearrangement links TRBV6-2 or TRBV6-3 to TRBJ2-2, with 8 bases fitting TRBD1. Germline values: CDR1 MNHEY, CDR2 SVGEGT. V shed 6 bases and J 7 bases; nucleotides not matched to a gene: 4. The CDR3 loop spans 13 amino acids. This CDR3 reads CASRTGEHGELFF. DNA for the CDR3: TGTGCCAGCAGGACAGGGGAGCACGGGGAGCTGTTTTTT.

The chain joins TRBV7-2 to TRBJ2-7; 11 positions match TRBD2. This CDR3 comprises 15 residues. The V gene's germline CDR1 is SGHTA and CDR2 FQGNSA. V shed 5 bases and J 6 bases; nucleotides not matched to a gene: 9. Here the CDR3 reads CASSQLAGVAAEQYF. CDR3 coding DNA: TGTGCCAGCAGCCAACTAGCGGGAGTCGCCGCCGAGCAGTACTTC. Full variable domain (rest looked up from reference TRBV7-2 and TRBJ2-7): GAGVSQSPSNKVTEKGKDVELRCDPISGHTALYWYRQSLGQGLEFLIYFQGNSAPDKSGLPSDRFSAERTGGSVSTLTIQRTQQEDSAVYLCASSQLAGVAAEQYFGPGTRLTVT.

The V and J genes are TRBV9 and TRBJ2-5; D gene uncertain. The length of the CDR3 is 10 residues. Trimming removed 7 bases from V and 7 bases from J, with 8 bases in between. Germline CDR1 SGDLS, CDR2 YYNGEE. Here the CDR3 reads CASGWGTQYF. The CDR3 DNA reads as TGTGCCAGCGGGTGGGGGACCCAGTACTTC.

This clonotype was observed a few times. The chain joins TRBV20-1 to TRBJ2-7, with D maybe TRBD1 (6 bases). Deletions cut 3 bases from V and 4 bases from J, with 13 bases between. The CDR3 is made up of 13 amino acids. In germline, CDR1 is DFQATT, CDR2 SNEGSKA (reference sequence). DNA for the CDR3: TGCAGTGCTAGGGAGGCAGGGGCGTACGAGCAGTACTTC. Translated, it gives CSAREAGAYEQYF.

This clonotype has a handful of counts. The chain recombines TRBV7-8 with TRBJ1-1; possible D gene TRBD1, 5 bases. Germline V gives CDR1 SGHVS, CDR2 FQNEAQ. Between the trimmed V and J ends, which lost 2 bases and 8 bases, there was a span of 15 bases. This CDR3 is 14 amino acids long. This CDR3 reads CASSLFSGYKEAFF. As DNA, the CDR3 is TGTGCCAGCAGCTTATTCTCAGGGTATAAGGAAGCTTTCTTT.

This clonotype showed up many times. The CDR3 DNA follows: TGTGCCAGTAAGCGGGGAGACACAGATACGCAGTATTTT. It is translated as CASKRGDTDTQYF. The gene calls are TRBV19 and TRBJ2-3; 7 bases agree with TRBD2. This CDR3 is built from 13 residues. The V segment lost 7 bases and the J segment 2 bases; nucleotides outside the gene matches: 3. The V gene's germline CDR1 is LNHDA and CDR2 SQIVND (reference sequence). The full variable domain, in which reference TRBV19 and TRBJ2-3 provide the parts outside the CDR3, is DGGITQSPKYLFRKEGQNVTLSCEQNLNHDAMYWYRQDPGQGLRLIYYSQIVNDFQKGDIAEGYSVSREKKESFPLTVTSAQKNPTAFYLCASKRGDTDTQYFGPGTRLTVL.

The chain uses TRBV3-1 and TRBJ2-5; no clear D gene. Per germline, CDR1 LGHDT and CDR2 YNNKEL (reference sequence). This CDR3 has 12 residues. V gave up 2 bases and J gave up 5 bases, with 6 bases separating them. CDR3 sequence reads: CASSQRTETQYF. In DNA, the CDR3 is TGTGCCAGCAGCCAACGAACGGAGACCCAGTACTTC.

The chain uses TRBV7-3 and TRBJ2-3; 9 bases agree with TRBD2. Per germline, CDR1 SGHTA and CDR2 FQGTGA. The CDR3 extends over 14 amino acids. V was clipped by 4 bases and J by 5 bases; unmatched bases: 4. The CDR3 DNA reads TGTGCCAGCAGCTCGAGCGGGAGGCGAGATACGCAGTATTTT. Its translation is CASSSSGRRDTQYF.

This chain links TRBV9 with TRBJ1-2, with D hard to call. With 0 bases removed from V and 7 bases from J, the gap between germline ends came to 13 bases. The CDR3 consists of 14 residues. The V gene's germline CDR1 is SGDLS and CDR2 YYNGEE. CDR3 amino acids: CASSVVREGVGYTF. The CDR3 coding sequence is TGTGCCAGCAGCGTAGTCCGGGAAGGAGTTGGCTACACCTTC.